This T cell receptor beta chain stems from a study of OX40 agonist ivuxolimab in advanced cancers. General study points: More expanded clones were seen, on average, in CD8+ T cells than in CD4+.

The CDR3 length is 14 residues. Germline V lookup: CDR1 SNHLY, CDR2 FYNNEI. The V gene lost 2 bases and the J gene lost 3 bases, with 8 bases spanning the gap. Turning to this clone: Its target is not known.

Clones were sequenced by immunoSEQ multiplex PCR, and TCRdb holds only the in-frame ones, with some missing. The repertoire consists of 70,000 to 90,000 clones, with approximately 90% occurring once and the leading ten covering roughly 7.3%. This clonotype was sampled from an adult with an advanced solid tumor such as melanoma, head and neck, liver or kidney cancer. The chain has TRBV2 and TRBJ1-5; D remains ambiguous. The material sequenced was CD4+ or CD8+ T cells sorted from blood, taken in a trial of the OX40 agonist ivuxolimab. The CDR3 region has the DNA TGTGCCAGCAGTGAACGGCTTCCCAATCAGCCCCAGCATTTT. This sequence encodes CASSERLPNQPQHF.